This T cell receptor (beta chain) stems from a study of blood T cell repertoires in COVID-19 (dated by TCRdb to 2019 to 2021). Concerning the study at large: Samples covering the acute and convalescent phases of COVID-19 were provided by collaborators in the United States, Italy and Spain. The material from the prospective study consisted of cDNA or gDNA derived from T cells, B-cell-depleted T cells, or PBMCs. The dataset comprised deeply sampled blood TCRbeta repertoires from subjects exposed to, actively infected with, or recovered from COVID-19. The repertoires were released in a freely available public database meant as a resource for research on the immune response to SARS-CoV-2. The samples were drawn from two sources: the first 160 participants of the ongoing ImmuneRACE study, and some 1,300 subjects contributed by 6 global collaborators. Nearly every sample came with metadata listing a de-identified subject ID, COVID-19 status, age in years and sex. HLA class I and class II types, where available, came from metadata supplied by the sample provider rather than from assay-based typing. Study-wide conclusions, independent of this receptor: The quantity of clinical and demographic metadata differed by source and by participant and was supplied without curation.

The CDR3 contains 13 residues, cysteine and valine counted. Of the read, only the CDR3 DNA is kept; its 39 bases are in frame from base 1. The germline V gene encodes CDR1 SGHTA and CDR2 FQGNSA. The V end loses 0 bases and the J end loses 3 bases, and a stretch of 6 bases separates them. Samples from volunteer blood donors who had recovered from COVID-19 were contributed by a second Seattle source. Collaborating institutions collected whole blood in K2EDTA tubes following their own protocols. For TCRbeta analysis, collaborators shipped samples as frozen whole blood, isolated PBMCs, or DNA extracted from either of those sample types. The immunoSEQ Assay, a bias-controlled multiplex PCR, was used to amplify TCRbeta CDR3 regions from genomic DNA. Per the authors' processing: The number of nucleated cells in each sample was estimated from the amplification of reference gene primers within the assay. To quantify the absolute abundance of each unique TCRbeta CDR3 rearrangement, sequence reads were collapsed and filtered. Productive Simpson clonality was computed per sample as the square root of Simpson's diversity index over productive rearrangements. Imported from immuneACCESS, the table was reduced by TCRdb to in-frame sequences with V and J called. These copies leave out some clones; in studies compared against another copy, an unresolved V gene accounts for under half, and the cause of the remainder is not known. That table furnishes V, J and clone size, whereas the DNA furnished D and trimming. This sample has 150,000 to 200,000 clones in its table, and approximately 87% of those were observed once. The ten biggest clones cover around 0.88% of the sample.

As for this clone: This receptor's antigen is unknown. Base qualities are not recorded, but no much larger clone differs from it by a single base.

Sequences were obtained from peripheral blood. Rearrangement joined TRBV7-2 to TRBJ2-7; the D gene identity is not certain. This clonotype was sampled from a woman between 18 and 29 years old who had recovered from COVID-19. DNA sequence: TGTGCCAGCAGCTTAGCTGAGAGCTACGAGCAGTACGTC. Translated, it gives CASSLAESYEQYV.